Listed below are T cell receptor beta chains from one sample, sequenced in a study of CD8+CD57+ T cells in acquired aplastic anemia. Each CDR3 protein is one row after TCRdb ran MiXCR on the reads. The sample lists a few hundred thousand distinct CDR3 sequences, almost 50% seen once, with just under 20% in the top ten. The specimen sequenced was sorted CD4+, CD8+, or CD8+CD57+ T cells (not recorded which) from PBMCs. The receptors shown here come from a human donor with aplastic anemia. Both conserved end residues are part of each CDR3. A D gene is named only where the DNA matches it firmly. Clone sizes are given selectively: once, few, many, or a class where the clone is expanded.

v_gene,abundance,len,d_gene,j_gene,CDR3aa,CDR3nt
TRBV25-1,-,14,-,TRBJ1-2,CASSTPGGFWGYTF,TGTGCCAGCAGTACCCCCGGAGGGTTCTGGGGCTACACCTTC
TRBV30,-,14,TRBD2,TRBJ2-1,CAWPRGGSYNGQFF,TGTGCCTGGCCCCGGGGGGGGTCCTACAATGGGCAGTTCTTC
TRBV2,-,15,TRBD1,TRBJ1-2,CASTLDRGRHYGYTF,TGTGCCAGCACCCTGGACAGGGGGCGTCACTATGGCTACACCTTC
TRBV20-1,-,11,-,TRBJ2-7,CSAAKTGEQYF,TGCAGTGCTGCCAAAACGGGAGAGCAGTACTTC
TRBV9,many,15,-,TRBJ2-3,CASSVITGSTDTQYF,TGTGCCAGCAGCGTTATCACAGGGAGCACAGATACGCAGTATTTT
TRBV10-3,many,11,-,TRBJ2-2,CAIRNTGELFF,TGTGCCATCAGAAACACCGGGGAGCTGTTTTTT
TRBV7-2,-,13,-,TRBJ2-1,CASSMGLLNEQFF,TGTGCCAGCAGTATGGGACTGCTCAATGAGCAGTTCTTC
TRBV19,-,14,TRBD2,TRBJ2-5,CASSIVAGEETQYF,TGTGCCAGTAGTATAGTCGCGGGAGAAGAGACCCAGTACTTC
TRBV20-1,-,15,TRBD1,TRBJ2-2,CSARGQGANTGELFF,TGCAGTGCCCGAGGACAGGGGGCGAACACCGGGGAGCTGTTTTTT
TRBV2,-,15,TRBD1,TRBJ1-1,CASSEARGQGTEAFF,TGTGCCAGCAGTGAAGCGCGTGGACAGGGCACTGAAGCTTTCTTT
TRBV9,many,14,-,TRBJ1-1,CASSVDHTNTEAFF,TGTGCCAGCAGCGTAGATCACACGAACACTGAAGCTTTCTTT
TRBV7-3,once,18,TRBD2,TRBJ2-2,CASSLDLAGGKVAGELFF,TGTGCCAGCAGCTTAGATCTAGCGGGGGGAAAGGTAGCCGGGGAGCTGTTTTTT
TRBV7-2,many,15,TRBD1,TRBJ2-2,CASSWDRGLTGELFF,TGTGCCAGCAGCTGGGACAGGGGGCTCACCGGGGAGCTGTTTTTT
TRBV7-2,-,15,TRBD1,TRBJ1-2,CASSLIGTGVHGYTF,TGTGCCAGCAGCTTGATCGGGACAGGGGTCCATGGCTACACCTTC
TRBV6-1,many,12,-,TRBJ2-1,CASSFFKNEQFF,TGTGCCAGCAGTTTTTTTAAGAATGAGCAGTTCTTC
TRBV6-5,many,15,TRBD1,TRBJ1-5,CASSQEGARRQPQHF,TGTGCCAGCAGTCAAGAGGGGGCGCGGCGCCAGCCCCAGCATTTT
TRBV5-1,-,14,-,TRBJ2-7,CASSLGLATREQYF,TGCGCCAGCAGCCTGGGTCTAGCGACCCGCGAGCAGTACTTC
TRBV5-1,many,17,-,TRBJ1-1,CASSFSPGRGKNTEAFF,TGCGCCAGCAGCTTCAGCCCAGGACGGGGAAAGAACACTGAAGCTTTCTTT
TRBV29-1,-,11,-,TRBJ1-1,CSAAWGTEAFF,TGCAGCGCTGCTTGGGGAACTGAAGCTTTCTTT
TRBV25-1,-,15,-,TRBJ2-7,CASRLGGSGGNEQYF,TGTGCCAGCAGGCTAGGGGGGAGTGGAGGGAACGAGCAGTACTTC
TRBV18,-,15,-,TRBJ2-7,CASSQTQGLPYEQYF,TGTGCCAGCTCACAGACACAGGGACTACCCTACGAGCAGTACTTC
TRBV10-3,-,19,TRBD1,TRBJ1-2,CAISSDRDSQVATNYGYTF,TGTGCCATCAGTAGCGACCGGGACAGCCAAGTAGCCACTAACTATGGCTACACCTTC
TRBV20-1,-,15,-,TRBJ1-4,CSARDRDKGDEKLSF,TGCAGTGCTAGAGACAGAGACAAGGGAGATGAAAAACTGTCTTTT
TRBV7-8,-,16,-,TRBJ1-1,CASSLGVVWENTEAFF,TGTGCCAGCAGCTTGGGTGTCGTGTGGGAGAACACTGAAGCTTTCTTT
TRBV7-8,many,18,-,TRBJ2-2,CASSLNGASVANTGELFF,TGTGCCAGCAGCTTAAACGGGGCTAGCGTGGCGAACACCGGGGAGCTGTTTTTT
TRBV6-5,many,13,TRBD1,TRBJ2-3,CASRDSNTDTQYF,TGTGCCAGCCGGGACAGTAACACAGATACGCAGTATTTT
TRBV10-3,-,17,-,TRBJ1-5,CAISEDRLQKVNQPQHF,TGTGCCATCAGTGAGGACAGATTACAGAAAGTCAATCAGCCCCAGCATTTT
TRBV30,few,12,-,TRBJ2-5,CAWTVGVETQYF,TGTGCCTGGACGGTAGGCGTTGAGACCCAGTACTTC
TRBV19,many,15,TRBD1,TRBJ1-5,CASSTTGVFSQPQHF,TGTGCCAGTAGTACTACAGGGGTTTTCAGCCAGCCCCAGCATTTT
TRBV19,-,14,TRBD2,TRBJ2-7,CASSLAGAGYEQYF,TGTGCCAGTAGCCTAGCGGGGGCTGGGTACGAGCAGTACTTC
TRBV20-1,-,12,TRBD1,TRBJ1-1,CSASGPWTGGFF,TGCAGTGCTAGCGGGCCCTGGACAGGGGGTTTCTTT
TRBV19,-,11,-,TRBJ2-7,CASIGHYEQYF,TGTGCCAGTATAGGCCACTACGAGCAGTACTTC
TRBV5-1,many,16,-,TRBJ1-4,CASSLGQDATNEKLFF,TGCGCCAGCAGCTTGGGACAGGATGCAACTAATGAAAAACTGTTTTTT
TRBV10-3,-,13,-,TRBJ2-5,CAIGLGGEETQYF,TGTGCCATCGGACTAGGGGGGGAAGAGACCCAGTACTTC
TRBV15,-,17,TRBD2,TRBJ2-7,CATSWASSGGYPYEQYF,TGTGCCACCAGCTGGGCGTCTAGCGGGGGGTACCCCTACGAGCAGTACTTC
TRBV12-3/TRBV12-4,many,17,TRBD2,TRBJ2-3,CASTLGLAGLITDTQYF,TGTGCCAGCACCCTCGGACTAGCGGGGTTGATAACAGATACGCAGTATTTT
TRBV7-3,-,14,TRBD1,TRBJ2-1,CASRIGTGGNEQFF,TGTGCCAGCAGGATTGGGACAGGGGGCAATGAGCAGTTCTTC
TRBV6-1,-,17,-,TRBJ1-1,CASSYGNLQFMNTEAFF,TGTGCCAGCAGTTACGGGAACTTACAGTTCATGAACACTGAAGCTTTCTTT
TRBV2,many,12,-,TRBJ2-5,CASSEEGPTQYF,TGTGCCAGCAGTGAAGAGGGGCCGACCCAGTACTTC
TRBV30,many,13,TRBD1,TRBJ1-5,CAGGQGGNQPQHF,TGTGCCGGGGGACAGGGAGGCAATCAGCCCCAGCATTTT
TRBV14,-,14,-,TRBJ1-6,CASSPRIGNSPLHF,TGTGCCAGCAGCCCCCGAATTGGAAATTCACCCCTCCACTTT
TRBV2,many,14,TRBD1,TRBJ2-2,CASKDRDFTGELFF,TGTGCCAGCAAGGACAGGGATTTCACCGGGGAGCTGTTTTTT